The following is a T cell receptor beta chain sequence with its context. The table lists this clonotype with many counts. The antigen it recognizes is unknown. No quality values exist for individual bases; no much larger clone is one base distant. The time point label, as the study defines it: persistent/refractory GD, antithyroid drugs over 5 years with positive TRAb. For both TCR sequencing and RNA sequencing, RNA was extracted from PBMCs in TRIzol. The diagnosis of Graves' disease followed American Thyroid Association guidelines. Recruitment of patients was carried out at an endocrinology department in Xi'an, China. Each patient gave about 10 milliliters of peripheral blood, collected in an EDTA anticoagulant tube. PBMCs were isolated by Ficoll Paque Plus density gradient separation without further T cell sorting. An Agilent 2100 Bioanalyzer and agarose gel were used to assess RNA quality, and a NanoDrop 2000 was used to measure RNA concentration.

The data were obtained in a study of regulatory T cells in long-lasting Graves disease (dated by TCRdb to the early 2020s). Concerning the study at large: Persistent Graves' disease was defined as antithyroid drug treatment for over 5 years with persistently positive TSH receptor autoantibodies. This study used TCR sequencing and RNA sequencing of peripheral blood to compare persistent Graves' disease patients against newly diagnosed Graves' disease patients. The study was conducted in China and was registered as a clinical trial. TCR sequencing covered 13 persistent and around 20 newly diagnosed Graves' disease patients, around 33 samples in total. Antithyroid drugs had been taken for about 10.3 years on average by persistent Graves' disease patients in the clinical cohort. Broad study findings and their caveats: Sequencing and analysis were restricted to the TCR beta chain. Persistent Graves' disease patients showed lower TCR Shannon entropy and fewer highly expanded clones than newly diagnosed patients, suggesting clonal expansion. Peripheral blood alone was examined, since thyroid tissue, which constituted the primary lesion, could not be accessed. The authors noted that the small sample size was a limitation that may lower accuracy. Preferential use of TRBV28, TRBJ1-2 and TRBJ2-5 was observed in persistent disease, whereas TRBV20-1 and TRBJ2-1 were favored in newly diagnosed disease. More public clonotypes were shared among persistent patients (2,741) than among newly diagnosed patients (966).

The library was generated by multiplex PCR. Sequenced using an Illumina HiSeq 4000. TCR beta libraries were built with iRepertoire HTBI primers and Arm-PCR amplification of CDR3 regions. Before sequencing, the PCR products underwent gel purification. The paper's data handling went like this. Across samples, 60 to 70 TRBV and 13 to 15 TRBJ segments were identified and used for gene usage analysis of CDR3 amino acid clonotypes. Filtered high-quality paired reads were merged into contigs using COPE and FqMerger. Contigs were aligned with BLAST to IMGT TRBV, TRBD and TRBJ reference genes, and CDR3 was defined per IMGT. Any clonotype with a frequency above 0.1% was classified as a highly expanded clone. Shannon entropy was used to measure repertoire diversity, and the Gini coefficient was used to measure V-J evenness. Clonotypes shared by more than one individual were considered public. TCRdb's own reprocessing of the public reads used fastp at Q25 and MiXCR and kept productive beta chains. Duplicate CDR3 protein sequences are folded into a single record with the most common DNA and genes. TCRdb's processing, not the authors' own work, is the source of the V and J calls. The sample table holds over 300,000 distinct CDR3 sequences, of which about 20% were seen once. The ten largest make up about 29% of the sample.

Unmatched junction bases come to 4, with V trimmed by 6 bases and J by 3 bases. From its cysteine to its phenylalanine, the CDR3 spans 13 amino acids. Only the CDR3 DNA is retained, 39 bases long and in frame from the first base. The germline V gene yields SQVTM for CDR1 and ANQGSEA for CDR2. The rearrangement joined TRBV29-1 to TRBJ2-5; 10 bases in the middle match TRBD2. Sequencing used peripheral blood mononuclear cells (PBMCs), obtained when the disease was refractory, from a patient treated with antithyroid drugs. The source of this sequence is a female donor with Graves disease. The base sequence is TGCAGCGTGGGAGGACTAGCGGAAGAGACCCAGTACTTC. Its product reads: CSVGGLAEETQYF.